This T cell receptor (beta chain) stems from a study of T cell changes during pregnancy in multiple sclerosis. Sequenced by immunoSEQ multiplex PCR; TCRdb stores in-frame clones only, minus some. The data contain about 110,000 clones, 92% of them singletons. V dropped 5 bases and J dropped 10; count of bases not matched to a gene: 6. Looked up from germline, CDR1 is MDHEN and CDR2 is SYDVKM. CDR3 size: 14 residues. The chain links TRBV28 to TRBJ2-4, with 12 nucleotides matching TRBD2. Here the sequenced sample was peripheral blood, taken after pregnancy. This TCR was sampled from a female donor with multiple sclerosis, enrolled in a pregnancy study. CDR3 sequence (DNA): TGTGCCAGCAGTCCTAGCGGGAGGGGAAAAATTCAGTACTTC. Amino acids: CASSPSGRGKIQYF.